This T cell receptor beta chain comes out of a study of T-cell reconstitution after alpha-beta-depleted transplantation in children. This clonotype was seen once. The library targeted TCRbeta and was prepared with unique molecular identifiers. TCRdb analysed the PCR reads with MiXCR anew, one entry per CDR3 protein. This table has 400,000 to 500,000 distinct CDR3 sequences, roughly 10% appearing once. Germline values: CDR1 SNHLY, CDR2 FYNNEI. The CDR3 runs to 18 residues. The V and J ends lost 4 bases and 5 bases, in that order; junction bases with no gene match: 12. The source was PBMCs from the stem cell graft donor, collected from the stem cell graft. This receptor was identified in a human donor who donated a stem cell graft to a child with acute myeloid leukemia. The rearrangement uses TRBV2 and TRBJ2-3, with 13 bases matching TRBD2. CDR3 bases: TGTGCCAGCAGTGCTGACGTAGGACTAGCGGGAGTGGGAGATACGCAGTATTTT. Translating it yields CASSADVGLAGVGDTQYF. The variable domain in full, with the rest retrieved from reference TRBV2 and TRBJ2-3, is EPEVTQTPSHQVTQMGQEVILRCVPISNHLYFYWYRQILGQKVEFLVSFYNNEISEKSEIFDDQFSVERPDGSNFTLKIRSTKLEDSAMYFCASSADVGLAGVGDTQYFGPGTRLTVL.